A selection of T cell receptor beta chains follows, all from one sample in a study of blood T cell repertoires in COVID-19. Sequenced by immunoSEQ multiplex PCR; TCRdb stores in-frame clones only, minus some. The data show approximately 220,000 clones, roughly 80% seen once. Sample: PBMCs or T cells enriched from blood (not recorded which). The receptors shown here come from a woman aged 45-59 years who had been exposed to COVID-19. Each CDR3 is given with its conserved first and last residue. The D gene is left open where the match is weak. The listing skips clone size in some rows; elsewhere it reads once, few, many or a size class.

>TRBD1|TRBJ1-4|TRBV3-1/TRBV3-2|.
TGTGCCAGCAGCCAAGCGCGTGACAGGGTTAAAGAAAAACTGTTTTTT
CASSQARDRVKEKLFF
>TRBD2|TRBJ2-1|TRBV7-2|.
TGTGCCAGCAGCTCTCAGCCGGGACTAGCGGAACCCCATGAGCAGTTCTTC
CASSSQPGLAEPHEQFF
>.|TRBJ1-1|TRBV20-1|medium-sized
TGCAGTGCTAGTGCCGGGGATACTGAAGCTTTCTTT
CSASAGDTEAFF
>TRBD1|TRBJ2-7|TRBV10-1|few
TGCGCCAGCAGTGGGACGACAGGGAGTGAGCAGTACTTC
CASSGTTGSEQYF
>.|TRBJ2-7|TRBV27|few
TGTGCCAGCAGTTTCAACAGGGACCCTCCCTACGAGCAGTACTTC
CASSFNRDPPYEQYF
>.|TRBJ1-2|TRBV3-1/TRBV3-2|.
TGTGCCAGCAGCCAAGGACACTTTCTCTATGGCTACACCTTC
CASSQGHFLYGYTF
>.|TRBJ2-6|TRBV28|.
TGTGCCAGCAGTTTAGGAGGGGCTGGGGCCAACGTCCTGACTTTC
CASSLGGAGANVLTF
>.|TRBJ1-5|TRBV19|.
TGTGCCAGTAGTGGGGCAGGGGCTCCCATGGCTCAGCCCCAGCATTTT
CASSGAGAPMAQPQHF
>.|TRBJ2-3|TRBV29-1|.
TGCAGCGGATCTACCACAGATACGCAGTATTTT
CSGSTTDTQYF
>TRBD1|TRBJ1-1|TRBV6-5|.
TGTGCCAGCAGTTTCCGGGACAGGGGTTGGAGAGCTTTCTTT
CASSFRDRGWRAFF
>.|TRBJ2-2|TRBV3-1/TRBV3-2|.
TGTGCCAGCAGCTCTAGCCTCGACACCGGGGAGCTGTTTTTT
CASSSSLDTGELFF
>TRBD1|TRBJ1-1|TRBV6-5|.
TGTGCCAGCAGTTCGACAGGGGATACTGAAGCTTTCTTT
CASSSTGDTEAFF
>.|TRBJ1-3|TRBV7-9|.
TGTGCCAGCAGCTTATCTGGGGGGATCGCTGGAAACACCATATATTTT
CASSLSGGIAGNTIYF
>.|TRBJ2-1|TRBV11-2|.
TGTGCCAGCGGCGGCAGATTCGTTGAGCAGTTCTTC
CASGGRFVEQFF
>.|TRBJ1-2|TRBV7-8|.
TGTGCCAGCAGCCCCGACTCCCGGGAATATGGCTACACCTTC
CASSPDSREYGYTF
>TRBD2|TRBJ2-3|TRBV9|.
TGTGCCAGCAGCTTCGCAGCGGGGAGCACAGATACGCAGTATTTT
CASSFAAGSTDTQYF
>.|TRBJ1-5|TRBV10-3|.
TGTGCCATCAGCGACCATAACAGGGACAGCAATCAGCCCCAGCATTTT
CAISDHNRDSNQPQHF
>TRBD1|TRBJ1-1|TRBV19|.
TGTGCCAGTAGTGTTAGGACAGGGGGCGACTCTGAAGCTTTCTTT
CASSVRTGGDSEAFF
>.|TRBJ1-4|TRBV15|.
TGTGCCACCAGCAGAGATTACAGTTCTAATGAAAAACTGTTTTTT
CATSRDYSSNEKLFF
>TRBD1|TRBJ2-1|TRBV15|.
TGTGCCACCAGCAGAGACACAGGGGGCTCCAATGAGCAGTTCTTC
CATSRDTGGSNEQFF
>.|TRBJ2-3|TRBV11-2|.
TGTGCCAGCAGCCCTGATAGGACAGCTCCAGATACGCAGTATTTT
CASSPDRTAPDTQYF
>TRBD1|TRBJ2-7|TRBV19|.
TGTGCCAGTAGACCACAGGGGCGGCCCTACGAGCAGTACTTC
CASRPQGRPYEQYF
>TRBD2|TRBJ2-3|TRBV10-3|.
TGTGCCATCAGCCGCTCTCCAGCGGGGGGCACAGATACGCAGTATTTT
CAISRSPAGGTDTQYF
>.|TRBJ1-2|TRBV29-1|.
TGCAGCGTTGAAGTTCCAGATCCTAACTATGGCTACACCTTC
CSVEVPDPNYGYTF
>TRBD1|TRBJ1-2|TRBV3-1/TRBV3-2|.
TGTGCCAGCAGCCAAACAGGGGGCTTGTATGGCTACACCTTC
CASSQTGGLYGYTF
>TRBD1|TRBJ2-7|TRBV2|.
TGTGCCAGCAGTGGGGACAGGGGACGGGCCGGTTACGAGCAGTACTTC
CASSGDRGRAGYEQYF
>.|TRBJ1-4|TRBV6-4|once
TGTGCCAGCAGTGACTCGGAACGGACAATTAATGAAAAACTGTTTTTT
CASSDSERTINEKLFF
>.|TRBJ1-1|TRBV2|.
TGTGCCAGCAGTGATGACCCAGGGAACACTGAAGCTTTCTTT
CASSDDPGNTEAFF
>.|TRBJ2-3|TRBV7-9|.
TGTGCCAGCAGCTTATTAGCCCCCACAGATACGCAGTATTTT
CASSLLAPTDTQYF
>.|TRBJ1-6|TRBV28|.
TGTGCCAGCAGTTCAGGAGTGGAGGGATGGTCACCCCTCCACTTT
CASSSGVEGWSPLHF
>TRBD1|TRBJ1-3|TRBV24-1|.
TGTGCCACCAGTGATTCCTCTCAGGGGGCTGGAAACACCATATATTTT
CATSDSSQGAGNTIYF
>TRBD2|TRBJ2-5|TRBV7-7|.
TGTGCCAGCAGCTTAGGCGGGGGGGTGCGAGAGACCCAGTACTTC
CASSLGGGVRETQYF
>.|TRBJ1-6|TRBV5-6|.
TGTGCCAGCAGCTTGAGGTCGAGGGATTCACCCCTCCACTTT
CASSLRSRDSPLHF
>TRBD1|TRBJ1-1|TRBV5-1|.
TGCGCCAGCAGTCCCCCGGGACAGAGTAAGTCGACTGAAGCTTTCTTT
CASSPPGQSKSTEAFF
>TRBD1|TRBJ1-5|TRBV5-4|.
TGTGCCAGCAGCTTGAGGGACAGACCCATTAGCAATCAGCCCCAGCATTTT
CASSLRDRPISNQPQHF
>.|TRBJ1-6|TRBV3-1/TRBV3-2|.
TGTGCCAGCAGCCAACCTCCGCGGGGACCCCTCCACTTT
CASSQPPRGPLHF
>.|TRBJ1-3|TRBV7-9|.
TGTGCCAGCAGCCCTACAGGGTTAGGAAACACCATATATTTT
CASSPTGLGNTIYF
>.|TRBJ2-3|TRBV5-1|.
TGCGCCAGCAGCACAGGGCTCACAGATACGCAGTATTTT
CASSTGLTDTQYF
>TRBD1|TRBJ2-1|TRBV3-1/TRBV3-2|.
TGTGCCAGCAGCCGGACAGGGGGGACCGGGAATGAGCAGTTCTTC
CASSRTGGTGNEQFF
>TRBD1|TRBJ2-7|TRBV14|few
TGTGCCAGCAGCTATACAGGGGCACGGGAGCAGTACTTC
CASSYTGAREQYF
>TRBD2|TRBJ2-7|TRBV7-2|.
TGTGCCAGCAGCTTAGAGCGGGGGGGCCTCTACGAGCAGTACTTC
CASSLERGGLYEQYF
>.|TRBJ2-1|TRBV24-1|.
TGTGCCACCAGTGGCCAGGGGGGCTCTTGGACCCCTTGTTGGCAGTTCTTC
CATSGQGGSWTPCWQFF
>TRBD1|TRBJ1-2|TRBV30|.
TGTGCCTGCCGGGACAGGGGGACCTATGGCTACACCTTC
CACRDRGTYGYTF
>.|TRBJ2-7|TRBV28|.
TGTGCCAGCAGTTTATCGGGGTACGAGCAGTACTTC
CASSLSGYEQYF
>.|TRBJ2-5|TRBV5-1|.
TGCGCCAGCAGCTCCAGGGGACAAGAGACCCAGTACTTC
CASSSRGQETQYF
>TRBD2|TRBJ2-7|TRBV27|few
TGTGCCACCTCCCGGACAGGACTAGCGGGGGAACAGGGTTACGAGCAGTACTTC
CATSRTGLAGEQGYEQYF
>.|TRBJ1-1|TRBV6-1|once
TGTGCCAGCATCACGGGGGGAGGCACTGAAGCTTTCTTT
CASITGGGTEAFF
>.|TRBJ2-5|TRBV28|few
TGTGCCAGCAGTTCGGGACTCGGGGAGACCCAGTACTTC
CASSSGLGETQYF
>.|TRBJ2-2|TRBV11-2|once
TGTGCCAGCAGCTTAATGGAGGGTTACACCGGGGAGCTGTTTTTT
CASSLMEGYTGELFF
>TRBD1|TRBJ2-1|TRBV20-1|many
TGCAGTGCCGACAGGGGGCATGAGCAGTTCTTC
CSADRGHEQFF
>.|TRBJ1-2|TRBV29-1|.
TGCAGCGTTGAGGAGTCCGCTCCGAAAAGGGGCTATGGCTACACCTTC
CSVEESAPKRGYGYTF
>.|TRBJ1-5|TRBV4-1|once
TGCGCCAGCAGCCAACAGGTTGGCCAGGTTTATCAGCCCCAGCATTTT
CASSQQVGQVYQPQHF
>.|TRBJ2-3|TRBV9|once
TGTGCCAGCAGCGCGGCTTGGGGGGATTTCACAGATACGCAGTATTTT
CASSAAWGDFTDTQYF
>.|TRBJ2-6|TRBV6-2/TRBV6-3|.
TGTGCCAGCAGTTATCGGGAGGGGGCCAACGTCCTGACTTTC
CASSYREGANVLTF
>.|TRBJ2-7|TRBV18|.
TGTGCCAGCTCACGCGAACTCTACGAGCAGTACTTC
CASSRELYEQYF
>TRBD1|TRBJ1-2|TRBV13|.
TGTGCCAGCAGCTTAGAACCGGGACAGGGGGCTTATGGCTACACCTTC
CASSLEPGQGAYGYTF
>TRBD1|TRBJ1-3|TRBV29-1|many
TGCAGCGTCGCGCCGGACAGGGGAGACACCATATATTTT
CSVAPDRGDTIYF
>.|TRBJ1-3|TRBV30|.
TGTGCCTGGAGTCGCAACCGCTTGACATCTTTCTCTGGAAACACCATATATTTT
CAWSRNRLTSFSGNTIYF
>.|TRBJ1-2|TRBV5-6|.
TGTGCCAGCAGCCCGTGGACAAGAGGCTACACCTTC
CASSPWTRGYTF